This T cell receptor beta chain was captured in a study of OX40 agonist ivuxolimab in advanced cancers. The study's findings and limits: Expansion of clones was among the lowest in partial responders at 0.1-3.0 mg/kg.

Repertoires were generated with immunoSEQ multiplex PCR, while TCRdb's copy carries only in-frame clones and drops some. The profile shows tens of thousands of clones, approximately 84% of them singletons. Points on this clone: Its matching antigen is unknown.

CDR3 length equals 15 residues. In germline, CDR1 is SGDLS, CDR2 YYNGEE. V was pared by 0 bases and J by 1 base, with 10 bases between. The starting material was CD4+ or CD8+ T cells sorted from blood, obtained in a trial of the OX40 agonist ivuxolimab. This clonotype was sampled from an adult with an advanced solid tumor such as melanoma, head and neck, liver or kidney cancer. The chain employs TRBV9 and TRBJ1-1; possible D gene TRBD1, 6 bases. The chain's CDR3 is CASSVGGTPNTEAFF. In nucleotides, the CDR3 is TGTGCCAGCAGCGTAGGGGGGACACCGAACACTGAAGCTTTCTTT.